A single sample is the source of the 17 T cell receptor beta chains below, sequenced in a study of beta chain features in type 1 diabetes. No antigen has been identified for these receptors. The isolated RNA, all of it, was reverse transcribed, so expressed TCRB transcripts were what got sequenced. Only in-frame clones appear in the TCRdb table, and some are missing; sequencing was by immunoSEQ multiplex PCR. The table lists some 350,000 clones, around a tenth of them singletons. Broader study findings: In every one of the four CD4+ subsets, TCRB CDR3s were moderately but significantly shorter in Type 1 diabetes patients.

The sample comprised central memory CD4+ T cells from blood. Receptor source: a man aged 25-45 years with type 1 diabetes.

The V gene is TRBV6-6, the J gene TRBJ1-2, with TRBD1 as a possible D gene (5 bases). The germline V and J ends were trimmed by 5 bases and 4 bases, with 11 bases remaining between them. This CDR3 has 13 amino acids. CDR1 and CDR2 from the germline V gene are MNHNY and SVGAGI (reference sequence). The CDR3 is CASSPGTVYGYTF. The CDR3 bases are TGTGCCAGCAGTCCCGGGACCGTCTATGGCTACACCTTC.

The table lists this clone with a few counts. The chain couples TRBV18 to TRBJ2-7, with D uncertain. Trimming took off 2 bases at V and 2 bases at J, with 13 bases between the two ends. CDR1 KGHSH and CDR2 LQKENI come from the germline V gene. This CDR3 comprises 15 residues. The CDR3 here is CASSPSLQRTYEQYF. CDR3 in DNA: TGTGCCAGCTCACCAAGCCTACAGCGAACCTACGAGCAGTACTTC.

This clone was found a few times. The chain combines TRBV6-4 with TRBJ1-2; no clear D gene. Germline V gene sequence: CDR1 MRHNA, CDR2 SNTAGT. Trimming took 2 bases from V and 4 from J, leaving 14 bases between them. The CDR3 runs to 15 residues. CDR3 bases: TGTGCCAGCAGTGACGGGCCTGGGAGGGCCTATGGCTACACCTTC. The encoded protein is CASSDGPGRAYGYTF.

The V call is TRBV9, the J call TRBJ2-5, with D perhaps matching TRBD1 (6 bases). TRBJ2-7 matches the DNA end more closely, so the J call is doubtful. The germline V gene encodes CDR1 SGDLS and CDR2 YYNGEE. CDR3 length: 15 amino acids. The CDR3 region has the DNA TGTGCCAGCAGCGTAGGGAGACAGGCTTCCTACGAGCAGTACTTC. It codes for CASSVGRQASYEQYF.

This clone was counted a few times. The chain recombines TRBV19 with TRBJ1-2; 7 positions agree with TRBD1. The CDR3 sequence is 17 residues long. CDR1 is LNHDA, CDR2 SQIVND, per germline (reference sequence). The V segment lost 7 bases and the J segment 0 bases; nucleotides outside the gene matches: 14. The CDR3 here is CASTPTGTANSNYGYTF. The DNA for the CDR3 is TGTGCCAGTACTCCTACCGGGACAGCAAATTCTAACTATGGCTACACCTTC. Together with reference TRBV19 and TRBJ1-2, the CDR3 gives the full variable domain: DGGITQSPKYLFRKEGQNVTLSCEQNLNHDAMYWYRQDPGQGLRLIYYSQIVNDFQKGDIAEGYSVSREKKESFPLTVTSAQKNPTAFYLCASTPTGTANSNYGYTFGSGTRLTVV.

This chain joins TRBV28 and TRBJ2-7, with D maybe TRBD2 (6 bases). The CDR3 consists of 17 residues. CDR1 MDHEN and CDR2 SYDVKM come from the germline V gene. The V and J ends lost 6 bases and 2 bases respectively, with 23 bases between them. The CDR3: CASSPPYNGGSPYEQYF. In DNA form, the CDR3 reads TGTGCCAGCAGCCCGCCTTATAACGGAGGGAGCCCCTACGAGCAGTACTTC.

The chain has TRBV19 and TRBJ2-6; no definite D call. Germline V gives CDR1 LNHDA, CDR2 SQIVND (reference sequence). The CDR3 consists of 15 residues. V was clipped by 4 bases and J by 1 base, with 8 bases between them. The CDR3 spells CASSSFLSGANVLTF. The CDR3 coding sequence is TGTGCCAGTAGTAGTTTTCTTTCTGGGGCCAACGTCCTGACTTTC.

The chain is built from TRBV14 and TRBJ2-3; 12 bases agree with TRBD2. The CDR3 extends over 16 amino acids. V was clipped by 5 bases and J by 3 bases; unmatched bases: 6. Germline V gives CDR1 SGHDN, CDR2 FVKESK. DNA for the CDR3: TGTGCCAGCAGCGAATTCCTAGCGGGAGGGACAGATACGCAGTATTTT. The encoded protein is CASSEFLAGGTDTQYF.

This rearrangement joins TRBV28 to TRBJ2-7, with a tentative D call TRBD2 (5 bases). CDR3 length: 14 amino acids. Germline lookup yields CDR1 MDHEN and CDR2 SYDVKM. The V end lost 7 bases, the J end lost 2 bases, and 15 bases lay between the germline ends. CDR3 sequence reads: CASTLEGLTYEQYF. CDR3 DNA: TGTGCCAGCACACTAGAAGGACTCACCTACGAGCAGTACTTC.

V and J are TRBV11-2 and TRBJ2-3, with D possibly matching TRBD1 (6 bases). V gave up 5 bases and J gave up 0 bases, with 12 bases separating them. Looked up from germline, CDR1 is SGHAT and CDR2 is FQNNGV. The CDR3 loop spans 15 amino acids. Written as DNA, the CDR3 is TGTGCCAGCAGCGTGGACAGTGCTAGCACAGATACGCAGTATTTT. As protein: CASSVDSASTDTQYF.

The J gene is TRBJ2-1, the V gene TRBV6-6, with D possibly being TRBD2 (6 bases). Germline V lookup: CDR1 MNHNY, CDR2 SVGAGI (reference sequence). The CDR3 consists of 12 residues. V was clipped by 6 bases and J by 6 bases, with 9 bases between them. The CDR3 region is CASRTRSNEQFF. Written as DNA, the CDR3 is TGTGCCAGCAGGACTAGAAGCAATGAGCAGTTCTTC.

This clone was seen a handful of times. This chain joins TRBV6-6 and TRBJ1-2; weak D call: TRBD1 (6 bases). The V end lost 6 bases, the J end lost 4 bases, and 21 bases lay between the germline ends. The CDR3 contains 16 residues. Germline V CDR1 and CDR2: MNHNY, SVGAGI (reference sequence). This CDR3 is CASSRDWTERIYGYTF. CDR3 nucleotide sequence: TGTGCCAGCAGCCGGGACTGGACAGAAAGGATCTATGGCTACACCTTC.

This clone appeared a few times. This chain connects TRBV7-8 to TRBJ2-3; 11 bases line up with TRBD2. Germline CDR1 and CDR2: SGHVS and FQNEAQ. V lost 5 bases, J lost 1 base, and 2 bases stayed unmatched. This CDR3 comprises 15 residues. CDR3 in amino acids: CASSRTSGRTDTQYF. The CDR3 coding sequence is TGTGCCAGCAGCCGGACTAGCGGGCGCACAGATACGCAGTATTTT.

This clone was observed a few times. This sequence joins TRBV7-8 and TRBJ2-7, with 9 bases that match TRBD2. J was trimmed by 0 bases and V by 1 base; bases with no gene match: 10. Germline values: CDR1 SGHVS, CDR2 FQNEAQ. This CDR3 is built from 18 residues. CDR3 coding DNA: TGTGCCAGCAGCTTAGGGGTGGCTAGCGGGATAAGCTCCTACGAGCAGTACTTC. Translated: CASSLGVASGISSYEQYF.

The chain combines TRBV15 with TRBJ2-5; 8 bases line up with TRBD2. CDR1 and CDR2 from the germline V gene are LNHNV and YYDKDF (reference sequence). The V and J ends lost 0 bases and 4 bases, in that order; junction bases with no gene match: 4. The CDR3 spans 15 residues. The CDR3 coding sequence is TGTGCCACCAGCAGAGATCTAGCGGGTGTAGAGACCCAGTACTTC. Its protein product is CATSRDLAGVETQYF.

This clone appeared a few times. The CDR3 coding sequence is TGTGCCAGCGGTGGGGGGGGTCAAGAGACCCAGTACTTC. Its translation is CASGGGGQETQYF. This sequence joins TRBV7-6 and TRBJ2-5, with 7 nucleotides matching TRBD2. The CDR3 consists of 13 residues. The germline CDR1 and CDR2 sequences are SGHVS and FNYEAQ. J lost 2 bases, V lost 8 bases, and 5 bases had no gene match.

This clone was recorded a few times. J is TRBJ2-7 and V is TRBV18, with 7 bases lining up with TRBD2. V lost 3 bases and J lost 3; bases outside the gene matches: 2. Germline assignment: CDR1 KGHSH and CDR2 LQKENI. This CDR3 is built from 13 residues. This CDR3 is CASSPGRDYEQYF. CDR3 nucleotide sequence: TGTGCCAGCTCACCGGGGAGGGACTACGAGCAGTACTTC.